The sample holds a few counts of the clone carrying this T cell receptor beta chain. Its specificity is unknown. These data belong to a study of vaccination and CD4 T cells after COVID-19. Overall study: Blood was drawn a median roughly 68 days post second dose, range 14 to 241. Treatment of control cultures consisted of a CEFX pool, an HIV-1 Nef pool, or no peptide. Study results and limitations: Relatively small numbers of convalescent patients were studied, with no early post-infection timepoints included.

This CDR3 has 20 residues. Per germline, CDR1 SGHNT and CDR2 YENEEA. The junction had 17 bases not matched to a gene; V was cut back by 5 bases and J by 2 bases. Noted treatment: roughly ten-day PBMC culture with coronavirus spike peptide pools or control peptides (ViraFEST assay). The Oncomine TCR Beta short-read assay generated sequence data from the DNA of cultured CD4+ T cells. TCRdb independently ran MiXCR on the PCR reads; one entry per CDR3 protein. The table lists over 8,000 distinct CDR3 sequences, 55% to 65% of them singletons. The chain uses TRBV11-3 and TRBJ2-3, with 12 bases fitting TRBD2. This receptor was obtained from a human donor who had recovered from COVID-19. Sequences were obtained from CD4+ T cells from blood, cultured in vitro. In DNA, the CDR3 is TGTGCCAGCAGCCGTAGGACTAGCGGGGAGTTAACCCTATTCACAGATACGCAGTATTTT. Translation: CASSRRTSGELTLFTDTQYF. The variable domain in full, completed from reference TRBV11-3 and TRBJ2-3, reads EAGVVQSPRYKIIEKKQPVAFWCNPISGHNTLYWYLQNLGQGPELLIRYENEEAVDDSQLPKDRFSAERLKGVDSTLKIQPAELGDSAVYLCASSRRTSGELTLFTDTQYFGPGTRLTVL.